The TCR beta chain under discussion was sequenced for a study of T cell responses to AZD1222 COVID-19 vaccine. Turning to the study itself: Some second doses came at about 4 weeks and others at about 12 weeks; these were pooled.

Sequenced by immunoSEQ multiplex PCR; TCRdb stores in-frame clones only, minus some. The sample consists of roughly 100,000 clones, around 82% of them appearing once. With respect to this clone: Its antigen is undetermined.

Germline assignment: CDR1 MNHEY and CDR2 SVGAGI. The CDR3 extends over 14 amino acids. V was shortened by 5 bases and J by 6 bases, with 14 bases between the two germline ends. Whole-study findings and limits: Along spike, vaccine-associated CD4 TCRs were found throughout, with dominance at 160-218 and 743-854. Targeting of unmutated variant regions was reportedly seen in nearly half of spike-specific TCRs. Donors were largely white British and mainly female; clonal diversity was possibly underestimated.

The J gene is TRBJ2-1, the V gene TRBV6-5; D possibly corresponds to TRBD2 (6 bases). The sequencing here drew on peripheral blood, taken on day 0 of AZD1222 vaccination. The sequence was collected from an adult in good health. This CDR3 is CASSHLMGGNEQFF. The CDR3 DNA follows: TGTGCCAGCAGTCATCTCATGGGGGGCAATGAGCAGTTCTTC.